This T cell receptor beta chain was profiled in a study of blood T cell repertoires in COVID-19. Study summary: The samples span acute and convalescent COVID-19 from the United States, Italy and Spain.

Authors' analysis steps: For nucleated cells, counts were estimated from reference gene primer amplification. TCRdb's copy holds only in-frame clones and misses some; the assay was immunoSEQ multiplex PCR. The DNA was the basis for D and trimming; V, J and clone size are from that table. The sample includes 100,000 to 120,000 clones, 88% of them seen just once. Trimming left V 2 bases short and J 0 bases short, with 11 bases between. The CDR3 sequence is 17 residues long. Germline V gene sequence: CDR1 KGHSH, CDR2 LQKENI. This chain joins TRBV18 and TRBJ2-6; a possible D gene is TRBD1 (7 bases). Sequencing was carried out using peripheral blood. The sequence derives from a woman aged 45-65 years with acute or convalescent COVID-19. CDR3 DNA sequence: TGTGCCAGCTCACCAAGCCAGGGGGGCTCTGGGGCCAACGTCCTGACTTTC. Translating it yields CASSPSQGGSGANVLTF. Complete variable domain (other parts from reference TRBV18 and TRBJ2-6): NAGVMQNPRHLVRRRGQEARLRCSPMKGHSHVYWYRQLPEEGLKFMVYLQKENIIDESGMPKERFSAEFPKEGPSILRIQQVVRGDSAAYFCASSPSQGGSGANVLTFGAGSRLTVL.